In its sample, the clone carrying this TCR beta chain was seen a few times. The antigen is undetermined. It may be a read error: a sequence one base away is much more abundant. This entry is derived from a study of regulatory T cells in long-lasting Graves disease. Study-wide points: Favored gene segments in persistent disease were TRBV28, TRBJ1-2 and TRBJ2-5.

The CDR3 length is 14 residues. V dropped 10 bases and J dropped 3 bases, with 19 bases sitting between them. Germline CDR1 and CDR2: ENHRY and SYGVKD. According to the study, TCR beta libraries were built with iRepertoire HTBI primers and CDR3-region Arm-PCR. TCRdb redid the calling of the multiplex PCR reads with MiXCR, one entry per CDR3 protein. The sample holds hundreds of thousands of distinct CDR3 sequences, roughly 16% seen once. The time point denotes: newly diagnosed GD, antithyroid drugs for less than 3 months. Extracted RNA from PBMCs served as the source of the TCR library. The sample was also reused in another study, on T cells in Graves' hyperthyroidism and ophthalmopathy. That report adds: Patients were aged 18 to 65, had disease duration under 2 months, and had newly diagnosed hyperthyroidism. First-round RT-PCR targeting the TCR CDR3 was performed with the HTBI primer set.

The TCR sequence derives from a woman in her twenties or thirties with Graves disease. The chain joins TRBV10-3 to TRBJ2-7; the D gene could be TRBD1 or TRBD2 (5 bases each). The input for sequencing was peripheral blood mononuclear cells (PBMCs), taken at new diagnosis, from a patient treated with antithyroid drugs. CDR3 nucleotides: TGTGCCACGGGGCGAAAGGGCGTTTACTACGAGCAGTACTTC. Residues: CATGRKGVYYEQYF.